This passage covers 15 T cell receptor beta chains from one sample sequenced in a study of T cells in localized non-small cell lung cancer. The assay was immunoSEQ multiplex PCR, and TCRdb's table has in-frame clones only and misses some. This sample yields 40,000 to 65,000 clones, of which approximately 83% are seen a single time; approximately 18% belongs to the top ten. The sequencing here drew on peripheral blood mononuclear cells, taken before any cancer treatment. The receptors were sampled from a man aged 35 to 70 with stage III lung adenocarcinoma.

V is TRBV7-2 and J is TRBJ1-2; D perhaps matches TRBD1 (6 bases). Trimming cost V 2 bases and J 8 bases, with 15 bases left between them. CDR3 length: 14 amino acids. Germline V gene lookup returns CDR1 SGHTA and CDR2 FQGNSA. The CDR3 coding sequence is TGTGCCAGCAGCTTACAATACAGGGATCAGGGCTACACCTTC. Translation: CASSLQYRDQGYTF.

For the CDR3, the DNA is TGTGCCTGGACCCCCGTTTGGAGCCGATCTGGGGACTATGGCTACACCTTC. Translation gives CAWTPVWSRSGDYGYTF. The chain combines TRBV30 with TRBJ1-2; D uncertain. Looked up from germline, CDR1 is GTSNPN and CDR2 is SVGIG (reference sequence). The CDR3 contains 17 residues. The V end was cut by 4 bases, the J end by 3 bases, with 24 bases between. Together with reference TRBV30 and TRBJ1-2, the CDR3 gives the full variable domain: SQTIHQWPATLVQPVGSPLSLECTVEGTSNPNLYWYRQAAGRGLQLLFYSVGIGQISSEVPQNLSASRPQDRQFILSSKKLLLSDSGFYLCAWTPVWSRSGDYGYTFGSGTRLTVV.

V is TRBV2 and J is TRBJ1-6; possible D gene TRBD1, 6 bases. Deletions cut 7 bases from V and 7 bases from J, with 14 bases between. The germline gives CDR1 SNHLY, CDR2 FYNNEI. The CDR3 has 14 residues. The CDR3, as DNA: TGTGCCAGCACGGGGGGCCAGTTAAATTCACCCCTCCACTTT. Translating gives CASTGGQLNSPLHF. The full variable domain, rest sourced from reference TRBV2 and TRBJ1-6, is EPEVTQTPSHQVTQMGQEVILRCVPISNHLYFYWYRQILGQKVEFLVSFYNNEISEKSEIFDDQFSVERPDGSNFTLKIRSTKLEDSAMYFCASTGGQLNSPLHFGNGTRLTVT.

CDR3 sequence: CASSSRDREHEQYF. CDR3 sequence (DNA): TGTGCCAGCAGCTCCCGGGACAGGGAACACGAGCAGTACTTC. V gene TRBV13 combines with J gene TRBJ2-7, with 9 bases that match TRBD1. The CDR3 spans 14 residues. Germline V CDR1 and CDR2: PRHDT, FYEKMQ (reference sequence). The V segment lost 4 bases and the J segment 5 bases; nucleotides outside the gene matches: 6.

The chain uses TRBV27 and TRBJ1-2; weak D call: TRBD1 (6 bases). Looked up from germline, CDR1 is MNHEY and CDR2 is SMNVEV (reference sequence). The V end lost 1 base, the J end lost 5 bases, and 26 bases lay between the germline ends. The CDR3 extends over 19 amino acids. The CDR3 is CASSLFGPDSAPRGYGYTF. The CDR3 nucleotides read TGTGCCAGCAGTTTATTTGGTCCGGACAGTGCCCCTCGGGGGTATGGCTACACCTTC.

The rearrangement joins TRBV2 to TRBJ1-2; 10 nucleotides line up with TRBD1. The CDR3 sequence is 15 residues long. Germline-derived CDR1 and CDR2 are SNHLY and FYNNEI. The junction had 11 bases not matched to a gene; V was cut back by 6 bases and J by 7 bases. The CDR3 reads CASSGGQGISGGYTF. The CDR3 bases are TGTGCCAGCAGCGGGGGACAGGGGATATCCGGTGGCTACACCTTC.

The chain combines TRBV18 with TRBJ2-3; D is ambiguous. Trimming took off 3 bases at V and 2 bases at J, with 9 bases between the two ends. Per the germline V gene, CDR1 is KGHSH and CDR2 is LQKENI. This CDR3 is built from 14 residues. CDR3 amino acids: CASSPVRITDTQYF. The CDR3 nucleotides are TGTGCCAGCTCACCGGTCCGTATCACAGATACGCAGTATTTT.

The CDR3 coding sequence is TGTGCCAGCTCAGAGGGGGCGCAGGACGGTGAGCAGTTCTTC. It yields the protein CASSEGAQDGEQFF. This chain joins TRBV18 and TRBJ2-1, with TRBD1 matching 7 bases. The ends lost 5 bases at V and 9 bases at J; junction bases unmatched: 10. Per germline, CDR1 KGHSH and CDR2 LQKENI. This CDR3 spans 14 amino acids.

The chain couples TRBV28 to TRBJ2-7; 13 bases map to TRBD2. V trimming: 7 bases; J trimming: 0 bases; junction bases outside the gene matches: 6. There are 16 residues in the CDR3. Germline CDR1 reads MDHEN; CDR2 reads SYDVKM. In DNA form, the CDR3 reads TGTGCCAGCACCGGGGGGACTAGCGGGATCTCCTACGAGCAGTACTTC. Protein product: CASTGGTSGISYEQYF.

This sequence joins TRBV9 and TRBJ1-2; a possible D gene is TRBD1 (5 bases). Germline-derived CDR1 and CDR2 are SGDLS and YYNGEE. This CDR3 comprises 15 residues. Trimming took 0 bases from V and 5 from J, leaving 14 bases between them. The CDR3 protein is CASSVGRNRGYGYTF. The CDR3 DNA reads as TGTGCCAGCAGCGTAGGGCGAAACCGGGGGTATGGCTACACCTTC.

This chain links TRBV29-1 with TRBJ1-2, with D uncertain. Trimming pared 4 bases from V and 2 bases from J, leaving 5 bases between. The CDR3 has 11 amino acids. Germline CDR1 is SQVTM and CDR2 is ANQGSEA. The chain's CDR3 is CSVGENYGYTF. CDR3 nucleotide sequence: TGCAGCGTTGGGGAGAACTATGGCTACACCTTC.

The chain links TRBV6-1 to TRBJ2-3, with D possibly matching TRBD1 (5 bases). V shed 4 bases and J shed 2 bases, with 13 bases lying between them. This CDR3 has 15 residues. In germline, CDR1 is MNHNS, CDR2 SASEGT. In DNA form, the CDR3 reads TGTGCCAGCAGTGGGACACTTCTAGTCACAGATACGCAGTATTTT. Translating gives CASSGTLLVTDTQYF.

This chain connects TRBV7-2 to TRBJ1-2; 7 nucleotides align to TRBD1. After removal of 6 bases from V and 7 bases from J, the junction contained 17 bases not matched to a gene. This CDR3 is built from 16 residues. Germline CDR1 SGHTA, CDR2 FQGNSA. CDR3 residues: CASRRRAEGAFSGYTF. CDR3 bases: TGTGCCAGCAGAAGGCGGGCAGAGGGGGCGTTTAGTGGCTACACCTTC.

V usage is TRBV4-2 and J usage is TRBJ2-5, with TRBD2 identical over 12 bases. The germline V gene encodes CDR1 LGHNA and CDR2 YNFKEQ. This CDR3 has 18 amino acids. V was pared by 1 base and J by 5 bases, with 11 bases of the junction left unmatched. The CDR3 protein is CASSQVLTSGSSGETQYF. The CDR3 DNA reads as TGTGCCAGCAGCCAAGTTCTGACTAGCGGGAGTTCAGGCGAGACCCAGTACTTC.

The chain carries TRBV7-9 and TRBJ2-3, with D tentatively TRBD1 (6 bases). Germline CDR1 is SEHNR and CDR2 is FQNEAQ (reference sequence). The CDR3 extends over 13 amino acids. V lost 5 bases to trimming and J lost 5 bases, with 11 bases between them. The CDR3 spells CASSPGTRDTQYF. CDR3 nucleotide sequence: TGTGCCAGCAGCCCGGGGACACGAGATACGCAGTATTTT. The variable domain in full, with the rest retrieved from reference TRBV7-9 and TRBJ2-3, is DTGVSQNPRHKITKRGQNVTFRCDPISEHNRLYWYRQTLGQGPEFLTYFQNEAQLEKSRLLSDRFSAERPKGSFSTLEIQRTEQGDSAMYLCASSPGTRDTQYFGPGTRLTVL.